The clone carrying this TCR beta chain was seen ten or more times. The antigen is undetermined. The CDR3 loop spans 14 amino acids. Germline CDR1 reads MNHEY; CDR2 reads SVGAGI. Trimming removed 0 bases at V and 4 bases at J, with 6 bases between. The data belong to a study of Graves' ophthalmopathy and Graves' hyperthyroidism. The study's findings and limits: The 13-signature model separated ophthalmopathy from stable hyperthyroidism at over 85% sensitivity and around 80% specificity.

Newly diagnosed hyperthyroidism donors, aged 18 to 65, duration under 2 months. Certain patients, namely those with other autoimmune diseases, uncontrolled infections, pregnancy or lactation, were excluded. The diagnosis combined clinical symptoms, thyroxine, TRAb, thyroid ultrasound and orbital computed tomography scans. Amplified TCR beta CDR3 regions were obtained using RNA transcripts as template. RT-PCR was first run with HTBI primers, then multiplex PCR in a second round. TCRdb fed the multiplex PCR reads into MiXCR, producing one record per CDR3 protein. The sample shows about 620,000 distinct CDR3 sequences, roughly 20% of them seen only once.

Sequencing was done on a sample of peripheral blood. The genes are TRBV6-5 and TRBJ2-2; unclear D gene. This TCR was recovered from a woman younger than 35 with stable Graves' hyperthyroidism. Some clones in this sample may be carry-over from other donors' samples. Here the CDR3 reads CASSYSTITGELFF. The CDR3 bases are TGTGCCAGCAGTTACTCCACGATCACCGGGGAGCTGTTTTTT.